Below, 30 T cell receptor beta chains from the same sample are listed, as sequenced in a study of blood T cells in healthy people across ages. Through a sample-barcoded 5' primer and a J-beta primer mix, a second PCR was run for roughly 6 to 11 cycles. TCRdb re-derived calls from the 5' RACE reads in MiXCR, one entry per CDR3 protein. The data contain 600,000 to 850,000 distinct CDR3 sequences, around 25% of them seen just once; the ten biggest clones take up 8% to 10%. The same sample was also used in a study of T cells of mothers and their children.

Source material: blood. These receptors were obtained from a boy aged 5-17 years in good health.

The CDR3 DNA sequence: TGTGCCAGCAGCCCCCCTCTTGGGGGAAATGAGCAGTTCTTC. Encoded protein: CASSPPLGGNEQFF. V and J are TRBV9 and TRBJ2-1; either TRBD1 or TRBD2 may supply D (5 bases each). There are 14 residues in the CDR3. From germline, CDR1 is SGDLS and CDR2 YYNGEE. V shed 4 bases and J shed 7 bases, with 15 bases lying between them.

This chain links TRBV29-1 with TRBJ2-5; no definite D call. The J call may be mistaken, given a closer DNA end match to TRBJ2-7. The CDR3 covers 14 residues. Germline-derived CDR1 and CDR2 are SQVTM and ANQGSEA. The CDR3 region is CSVVKATTYYEQYF. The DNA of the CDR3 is TGCAGCGTTGTAAAGGCCACCACATATTACGAGCAGTACTTC.

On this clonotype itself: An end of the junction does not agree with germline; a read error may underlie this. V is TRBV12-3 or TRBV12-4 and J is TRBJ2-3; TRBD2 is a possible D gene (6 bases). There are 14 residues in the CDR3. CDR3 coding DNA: TGTGCCAGCAGTGCTCTAAGCCCGGGGGATACGCGGTATTTT. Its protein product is CASSALSPGDTRYF.

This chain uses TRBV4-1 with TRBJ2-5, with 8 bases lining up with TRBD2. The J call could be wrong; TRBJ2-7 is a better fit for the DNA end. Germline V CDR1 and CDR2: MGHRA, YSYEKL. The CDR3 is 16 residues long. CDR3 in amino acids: CASSPPYSGSTYEQYF. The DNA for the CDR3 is TGCGCCAGCAGCCCACCTTACAGCGGGAGTACGTACGAGCAGTACTTC.

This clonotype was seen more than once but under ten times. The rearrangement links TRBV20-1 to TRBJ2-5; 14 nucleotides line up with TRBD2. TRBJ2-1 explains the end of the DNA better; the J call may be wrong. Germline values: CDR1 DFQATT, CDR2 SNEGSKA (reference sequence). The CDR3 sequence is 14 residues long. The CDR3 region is CSASSGLAGGEQFF. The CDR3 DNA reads TGCAGTGCTAGTAGTGGACTAGCGGGAGGTGAGCAGTTCTTC.

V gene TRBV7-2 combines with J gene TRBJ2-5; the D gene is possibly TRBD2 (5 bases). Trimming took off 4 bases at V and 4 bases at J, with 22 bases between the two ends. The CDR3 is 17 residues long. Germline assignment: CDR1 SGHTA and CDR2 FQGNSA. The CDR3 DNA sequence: TGTGCCAGCAGCTGGGCCATTACTAGAAGAGTCACAGAGACCCAGTACTTC. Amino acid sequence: CASSWAITRRVTETQYF.

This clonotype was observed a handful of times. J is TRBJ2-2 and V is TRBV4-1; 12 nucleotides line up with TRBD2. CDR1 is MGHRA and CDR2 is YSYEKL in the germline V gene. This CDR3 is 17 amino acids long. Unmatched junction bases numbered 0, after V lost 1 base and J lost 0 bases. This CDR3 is CASSQGLAGANTGELFF. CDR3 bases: TGCGCCAGCAGCCAAGGACTAGCGGGAGCGAACACCGGGGAGCTGTTTTTT.

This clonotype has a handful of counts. The CDR3 bases are TGTGCCAGCAGCTTAGATCGGGTGGGAGAGTCAGAGACCCAGTACTTC. It specifies CASSLDRVGESETQYF. The V and J genes are TRBV11-2 and TRBJ2-5; the D gene is possibly TRBD2 (5 bases). The V gene's germline CDR1 is SGHAT and CDR2 FQNNGV. Between the trimmed V and J ends, which lost 0 bases and 4 bases, there was a span of 15 bases. This CDR3 contains 16 residues.

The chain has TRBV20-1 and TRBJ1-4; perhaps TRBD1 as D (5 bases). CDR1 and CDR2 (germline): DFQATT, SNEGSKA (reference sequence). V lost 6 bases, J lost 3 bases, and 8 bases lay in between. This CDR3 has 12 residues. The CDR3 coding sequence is TGCAGTGCGGGCAGGGCTAATGAAAAACTGTTTTTT. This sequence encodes CSAGRANEKLFF.

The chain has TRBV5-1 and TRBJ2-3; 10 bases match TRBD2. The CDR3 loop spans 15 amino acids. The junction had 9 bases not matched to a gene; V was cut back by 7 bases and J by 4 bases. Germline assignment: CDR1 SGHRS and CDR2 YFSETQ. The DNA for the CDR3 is TGCGCCAGCGGAGAGACTAGCGGGTTCGCAGATACGCAGTATTTT. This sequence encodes CASGETSGFADTQYF.

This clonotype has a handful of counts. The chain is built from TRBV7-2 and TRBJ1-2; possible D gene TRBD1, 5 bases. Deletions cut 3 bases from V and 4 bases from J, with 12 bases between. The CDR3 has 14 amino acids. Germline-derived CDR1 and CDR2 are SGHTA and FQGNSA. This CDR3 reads CASSFGAPVYGYTF. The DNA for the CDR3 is TGTGCCAGCAGCTTTGGGGCGCCGGTCTATGGCTACACCTTC.

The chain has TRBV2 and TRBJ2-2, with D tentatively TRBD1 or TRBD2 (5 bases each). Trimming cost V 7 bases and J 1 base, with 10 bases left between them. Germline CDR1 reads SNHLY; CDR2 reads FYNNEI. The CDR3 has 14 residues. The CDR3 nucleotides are TGTGCCAGCAAACCAGGGAGGAACACCGGGGAGCTGTTTTTT. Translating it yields CASKPGRNTGELFF.

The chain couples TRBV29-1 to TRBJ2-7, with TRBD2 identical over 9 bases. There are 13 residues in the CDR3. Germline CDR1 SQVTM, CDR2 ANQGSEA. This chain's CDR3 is CSATTSGSYEQYF. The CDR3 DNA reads TGCAGTGCTACGACTAGCGGTTCCTACGAGCAGTACTTC.

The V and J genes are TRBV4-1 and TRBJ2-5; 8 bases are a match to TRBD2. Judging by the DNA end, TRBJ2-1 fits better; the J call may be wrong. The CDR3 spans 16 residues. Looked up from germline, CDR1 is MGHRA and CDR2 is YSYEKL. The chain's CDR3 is CASSQGKAGAYNEQFF. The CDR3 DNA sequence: TGCGCCAGCAGCCAGGGCAAAGCGGGGGCCTACAATGAGCAGTTCTTC.

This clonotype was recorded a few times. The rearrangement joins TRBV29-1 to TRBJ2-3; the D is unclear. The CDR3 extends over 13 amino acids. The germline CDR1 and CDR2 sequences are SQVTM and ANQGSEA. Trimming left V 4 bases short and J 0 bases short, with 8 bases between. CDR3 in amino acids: CSVGQSSTDTQYF. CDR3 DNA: TGCAGCGTTGGGCAGTCCAGCACAGATACGCAGTATTTT.

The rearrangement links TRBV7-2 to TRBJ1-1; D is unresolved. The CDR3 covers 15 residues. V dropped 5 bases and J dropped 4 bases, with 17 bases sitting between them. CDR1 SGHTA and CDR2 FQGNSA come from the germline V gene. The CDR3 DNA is TGTGCCAGCAGCCCCAGTAGGCGAGGGAGCACTGAAGCTTTCTTT. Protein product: CASSPSRRGSTEAFF.

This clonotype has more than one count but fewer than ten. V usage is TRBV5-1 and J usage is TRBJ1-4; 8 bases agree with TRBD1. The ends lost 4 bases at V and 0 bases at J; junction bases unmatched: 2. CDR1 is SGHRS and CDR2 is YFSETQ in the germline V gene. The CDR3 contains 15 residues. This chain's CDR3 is CASSGGQATNEKLFF. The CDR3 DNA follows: TGCGCCAGCAGCGGGGGACAGGCAACTAATGAAAAACTGTTTTTT.

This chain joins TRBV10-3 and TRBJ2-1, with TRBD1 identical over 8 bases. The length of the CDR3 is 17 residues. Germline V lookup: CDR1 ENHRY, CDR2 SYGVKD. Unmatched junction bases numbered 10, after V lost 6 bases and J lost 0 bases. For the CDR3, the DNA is TGTGCCATCAGACCCACAGGGGGACGGAGCTCCTACAATGAGCAGTTCTTC. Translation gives CAIRPTGGRSSYNEQFF.

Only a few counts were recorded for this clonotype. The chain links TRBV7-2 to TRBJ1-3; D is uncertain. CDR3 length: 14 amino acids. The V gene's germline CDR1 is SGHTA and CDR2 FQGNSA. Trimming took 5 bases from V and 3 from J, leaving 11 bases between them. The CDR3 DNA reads TGTGCCAGCAGCGTTCGTTTAGGTGGAAACACCATATATTTT. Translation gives CASSVRLGGNTIYF.

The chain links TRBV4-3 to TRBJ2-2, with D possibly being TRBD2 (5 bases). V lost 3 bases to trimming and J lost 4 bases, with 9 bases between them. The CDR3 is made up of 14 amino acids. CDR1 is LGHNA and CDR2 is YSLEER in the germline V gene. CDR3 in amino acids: CASSHSGLTGELFF. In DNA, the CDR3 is TGCGCCAGCAGCCATTCCGGACTCACCGGGGAGCTGTTTTTT.

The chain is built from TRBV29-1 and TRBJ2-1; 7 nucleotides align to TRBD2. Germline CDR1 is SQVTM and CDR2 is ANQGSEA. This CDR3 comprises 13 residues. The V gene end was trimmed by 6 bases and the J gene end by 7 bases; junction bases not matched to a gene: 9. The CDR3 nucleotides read TGCAGCGTCGCCCGGCTAGCGGTTAATGAGCAGTTCTTC. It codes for CSVARLAVNEQFF.

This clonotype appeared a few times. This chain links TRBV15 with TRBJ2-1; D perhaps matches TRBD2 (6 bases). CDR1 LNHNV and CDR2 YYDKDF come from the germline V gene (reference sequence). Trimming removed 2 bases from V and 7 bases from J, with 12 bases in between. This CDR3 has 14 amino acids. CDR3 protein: CATSRTNSGNEQFF. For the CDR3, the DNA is TGTGCCACCAGCAGAACAAATAGCGGAAATGAGCAGTTCTTC.

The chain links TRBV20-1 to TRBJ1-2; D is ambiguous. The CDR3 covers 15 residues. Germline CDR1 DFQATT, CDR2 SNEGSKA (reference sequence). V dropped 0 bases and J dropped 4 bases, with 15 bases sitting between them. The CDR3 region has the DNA TGCAGTGCTAGAGATTTCGCAGCCGTTGGCTATGGCTACACCTTC. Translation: CSARDFAAVGYGYTF.

The CDR3 DNA is TGTGCCAGCAGCCCCCGGGTTGGAGAGCAGTACTTC. Translating it yields CASSPRVGEQYF. V and J are TRBV12-3 or TRBV12-4 and TRBJ2-7; D is unclear. Trimming took off 6 bases at V and 7 bases at J, with 13 bases between the two ends. This CDR3 contains 12 residues.

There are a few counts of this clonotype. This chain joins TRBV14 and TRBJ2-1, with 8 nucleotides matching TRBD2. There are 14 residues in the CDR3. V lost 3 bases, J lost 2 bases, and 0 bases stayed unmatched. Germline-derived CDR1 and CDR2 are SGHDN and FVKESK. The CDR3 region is CASSQGLAYNEQFF. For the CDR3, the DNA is TGTGCCAGCAGCCAGGGACTAGCCTACAATGAGCAGTTCTTC.

This chain's CDR3 is CSAGSGRPDTQYF. DNA of the CDR3: TGCAGTGCAGGCAGCGGGAGGCCAGATACGCAGTATTTT. The chain joins TRBV20-1 to TRBJ2-3; 9 bases align to TRBD2. CDR3 length: 13 amino acids. The V and J ends lost 6 bases and 4 bases, in that order; junction bases with no gene match: 5. Looked up from germline, CDR1 is DFQATT and CDR2 is SNEGSKA (reference sequence).

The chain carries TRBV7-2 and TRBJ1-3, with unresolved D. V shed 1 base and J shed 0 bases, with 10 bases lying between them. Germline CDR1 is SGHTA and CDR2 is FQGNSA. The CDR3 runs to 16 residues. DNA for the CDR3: TGTGCCAGCAGCTTAGGCCAGGCTCTCTCTGGAAACACCATATATTTT. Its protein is CASSLGQALSGNTIYF.

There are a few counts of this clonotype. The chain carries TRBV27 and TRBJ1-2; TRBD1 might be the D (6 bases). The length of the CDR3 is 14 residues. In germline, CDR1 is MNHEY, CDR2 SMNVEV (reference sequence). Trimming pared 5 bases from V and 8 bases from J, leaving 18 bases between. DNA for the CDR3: TGTGCCAGCAGTCCCCTACAGGGCACACGGGGCTACACCTTC. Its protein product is CASSPLQGTRGYTF.

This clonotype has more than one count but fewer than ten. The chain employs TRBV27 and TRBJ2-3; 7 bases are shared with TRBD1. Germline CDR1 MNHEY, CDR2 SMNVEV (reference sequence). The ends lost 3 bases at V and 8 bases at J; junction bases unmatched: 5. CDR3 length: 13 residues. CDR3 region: CASSLYRGSTQYF. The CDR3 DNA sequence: TGTGCCAGCAGTTTGTACAGGGGAAGTACGCAGTATTTT.

CDR3 DNA: TGTGCCAGCAGCCCCAGGACAGGGATCCCCCACAATGAGCAGTTCTTC. It specifies CASSPRTGIPHNEQFF. The gene calls are TRBV7-3 and TRBJ2-1, with 8 bases matching TRBD1. V lost 5 bases to trimming and J lost 5 bases; unmatched junction nucleotides: 11. The length of the CDR3 is 16 residues. Per the germline V gene, CDR1 is SGHTA and CDR2 is FQGTGA.